This TCR beta chain appears in the sequencing data of a study of cytotoxic CD8 clonotypes in ibrutinib-treated CLL. A note on this clone: Its cognate antigen is unknown.

The table came from immunoSEQ multiplex PCR; TCRdb's copy has only in-frame clones and leaves some out. The data hold about 32,000 clones, with about 64% observed a single time. Study results and limitations: Baseline levels of clonality went above those of age-matched healthy donors and moved with circulating CD8+ T-cell counts.

This CDR3 has 15 amino acids. Trimming took off 4 bases at V and 2 bases at J, with 15 bases between the two ends. Germline lookup yields CDR1 SGDLS and CDR2 YYNGEE. Source: PBMCs, taken at disease progression, from a patient treated with ibrutinib. The receptor was isolated from a human donor with chronic lymphocytic leukemia. The chain joins TRBV9 to TRBJ2-5; D is possibly TRBD1 (5 bases). CDR3 nucleotide sequence: TGTGCCAGCAGCCCACCAGGGTCACCTCAAGAGACCCAGTACTTC. It codes for CASSPPGSPQETQYF.